This T cell receptor (beta chain) was captured by sequencing in a study of molecular identifiers for immune sequencing clone quantification. This CDR3 is 15 amino acids long. Germline loops: CDR1 SEHNR, CDR2 FQNEAQ (reference sequence). The V segment lost 11 bases and the J segment 3 bases; nucleotides outside the gene matches: 14. TCRdb ran MiXCR on the PCR reads and lists one entry per CDR3 protein. The data contain some 680,000 distinct CDR3 sequences, roughly 27% of them singletons. The receptor's source is a human donor in good health. Some libraries in this study had Jurkat cell RNA spiked in. Sequencing used naive CD8+ T cells from blood, with Jurkat cell RNA spiked in. Sample subset: FACS-sorted CD8+CD4-CCR7+CD45RA+ naive T cells. This chain links TRBV7-9 with TRBJ2-3, with 7 bases aligning to TRBD1. The CDR3 DNA is TGTGCCGGATCCGGGTTATTACAGGGGACAGATACGCAGTATTTT. It specifies CAGSGLLQGTDTQYF. Supplemented by reference TRBV7-9 and TRBJ2-3, the full variable domain reads DTGVSQNPRHKITKRGQNVTFRCDPISEHNRLYWYRQTLGQGPEFLTYFQNEAQLEKSRLLSDRFSAERPKGSFSTLEIQRTEQGDSAMYLCAGSGLLQGTDTQYFGPGTRLTVL.